This TCR beta chain was obtained from a study of cytomegalovirus exposure and HLA in healthy donors. Looking at the study overall: An analysis done earlier identified 95 million to 140 million unique TCR beta sequences from about 179 million T cells.

Study findings and constraints: Roughly even sequencing depth across donors was the assumption behind the presence/absence analyses. CMV antigen specificity was confirmed in vitro for a few CMV-associated chains. The study put around 180 TCR beta chains on its list as cytomegalovirus-associated.

This clone appeared once. What it recognizes is unknown. 13 Jbeta primers and 60 Vbeta primers were used for the PCR. Only in-frame clones appear in the TCRdb table, and some are missing; sequencing was by immunoSEQ multiplex PCR. The table has more than 130,000 clones, about three quarters seen once. V was pared by 3 bases and J by 3 bases, with 9 bases between. CDR3 length: 13 residues. The V and J genes are TRBV23-1 and TRBJ2-7, with D tentatively TRBD1 (6 bases). TRBV23-1 is an ORF for which the function is uncertain. The source is a middle-aged man in good health and CMV-seropositive. Sequenced input: PBMCs. CDR3 sequence (DNA): TGCGCCAGCAGTCACTGGACAGTCTACGAGCAGTACTTC. It translates to CASSHWTVYEQYF.